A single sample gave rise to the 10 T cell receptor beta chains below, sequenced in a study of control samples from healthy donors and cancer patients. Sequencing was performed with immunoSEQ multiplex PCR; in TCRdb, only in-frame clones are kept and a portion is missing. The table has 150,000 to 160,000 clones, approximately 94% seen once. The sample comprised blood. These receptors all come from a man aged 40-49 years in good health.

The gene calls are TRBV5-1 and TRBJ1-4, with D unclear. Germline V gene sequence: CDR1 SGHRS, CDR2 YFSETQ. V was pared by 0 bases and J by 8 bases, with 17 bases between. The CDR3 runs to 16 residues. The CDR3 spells CASSLEQIARGEKLFF. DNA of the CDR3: TGCGCCAGCAGCTTGGAACAGATCGCCCGAGGCGAAAAACTGTTTTTT.

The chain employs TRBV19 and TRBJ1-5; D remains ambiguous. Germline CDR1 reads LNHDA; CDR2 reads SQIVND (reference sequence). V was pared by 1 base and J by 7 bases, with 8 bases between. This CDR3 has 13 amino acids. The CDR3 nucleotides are TGTGCCAGTAGTATAGCCCGGATCCAGCCCCAGCATTTT. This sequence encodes CASSIARIQPQHF.

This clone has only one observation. The CDR3 DNA sequence: TGTGCCAGTATTTCGACAGGATATAGCAATCAGCCCCAGCATTTT. This sequence encodes CASISTGYSNQPQHF. This chain uses TRBV19 with TRBJ1-5; D is possibly TRBD1 (6 bases). The CDR3 is 15 residues long. V was pared by 7 bases and J by 0 bases, with 13 bases between. Germline values: CDR1 LNHDA, CDR2 SQIVND (reference sequence).

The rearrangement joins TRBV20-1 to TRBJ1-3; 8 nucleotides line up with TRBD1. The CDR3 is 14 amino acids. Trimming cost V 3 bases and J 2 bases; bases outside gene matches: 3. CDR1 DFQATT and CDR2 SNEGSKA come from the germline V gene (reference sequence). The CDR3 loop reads CSASLTGAGNTIYF. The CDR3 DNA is TGCAGTGCTAGTTTGACAGGGGCTGGAAACACCATATATTTT.

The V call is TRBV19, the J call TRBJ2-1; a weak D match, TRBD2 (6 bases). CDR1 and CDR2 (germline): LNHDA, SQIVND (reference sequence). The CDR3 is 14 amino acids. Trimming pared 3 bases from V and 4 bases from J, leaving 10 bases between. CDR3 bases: TGTGCCAGTAGTATTGGGACTGTGTACAATGAGCAGTTCTTC. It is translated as CASSIGTVYNEQFF.

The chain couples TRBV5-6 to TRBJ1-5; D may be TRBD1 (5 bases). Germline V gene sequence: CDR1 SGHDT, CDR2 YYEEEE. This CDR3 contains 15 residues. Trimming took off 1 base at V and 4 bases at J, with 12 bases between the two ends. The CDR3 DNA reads TGTGCCAGCAGCTTGCGAGACAGACATAATCAGCCCCAGCATTTT. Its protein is CASSLRDRHNQPQHF.

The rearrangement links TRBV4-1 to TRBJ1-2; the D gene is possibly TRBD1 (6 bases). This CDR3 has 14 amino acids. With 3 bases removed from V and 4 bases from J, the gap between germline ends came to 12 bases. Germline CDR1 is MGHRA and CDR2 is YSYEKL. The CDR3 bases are TGCGCCAGCAGCCAGGGGGGACACCTCTATGGCTACACCTTC. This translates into CASSQGGHLYGYTF.

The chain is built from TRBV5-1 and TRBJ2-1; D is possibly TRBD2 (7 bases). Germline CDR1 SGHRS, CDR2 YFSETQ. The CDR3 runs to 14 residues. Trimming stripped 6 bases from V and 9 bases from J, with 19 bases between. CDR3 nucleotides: TGCGCCAGCACGCGGCGGGGGCGCAACGGTGAGCAGTTCTTC. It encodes CASTRRGRNGEQFF.

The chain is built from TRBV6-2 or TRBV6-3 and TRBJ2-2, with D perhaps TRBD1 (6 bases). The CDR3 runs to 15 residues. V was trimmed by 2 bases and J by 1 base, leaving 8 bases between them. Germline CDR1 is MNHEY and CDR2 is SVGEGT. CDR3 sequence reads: CASSYRGQNTGELFF. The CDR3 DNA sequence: TGTGCCAGCAGTTACCGGGGACAGAACACCGGGGAGCTGTTTTTT.

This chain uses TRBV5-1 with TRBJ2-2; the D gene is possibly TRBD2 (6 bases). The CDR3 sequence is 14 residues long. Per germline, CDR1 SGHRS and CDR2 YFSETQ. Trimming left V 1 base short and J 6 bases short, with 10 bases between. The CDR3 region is CASSLWRAPGELFF. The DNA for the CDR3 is TGCGCCAGCAGCTTGTGGAGGGCCCCCGGGGAGCTGTTTTTT. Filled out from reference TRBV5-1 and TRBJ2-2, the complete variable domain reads KAGVTQTPRYLIKTRGQQVTLSCSPISGHRSVSWYQQTPGQGLQFLFEYFSETQRNKGNFPGRFSGRQFSNSRSEMNVSTLELGDSALYLCASSLWRAPGELFFGEGSRLTVL.